What follows are 32 T cell receptor beta chains derived from one specimen sequenced in a study of response to subunit inactivated influenza vaccine listed by TCRdb under 2018. Libraries were made using RT-PCR. TCRdb names Illumina HiSeq 2500 as the instrument used. The raw public data were reprocessed by TCRdb itself: fastp quality trimming at Q25, MiXCR clonotype calling, in-frame beta chains only. Entries are consolidated by CDR3 protein sequence, retaining the most common genes and DNA. This sample has 200,000 to 300,000 distinct CDR3 sequences in its table, and 12% of those were observed once. Under 10% of the sample lies in the top ten. Sequenced material: non-naive T cells sorted from PBMCs, taken 14 to 15 days before vaccination. The cell subset or site label corresponds to: memory T cell fraction. Receptors originate from a middle-aged man who received an inactivated influenza vaccine. Donor details come from another sample of the same person, matched by shared clones.

This clonotype has only a few counts. The chain couples TRBV20-1 to TRBJ1-1; the D is unclear. The CDR3 has 13 residues. Trimming stripped 1 base from V and 4 bases from J, with 10 bases between. Per the germline V gene, CDR1 is DFQATT and CDR2 is SNEGSKA (reference sequence). The CDR3 sequence is CSARVGSSTEAFF. CDR3 DNA sequence: TGCAGTGCTAGAGTAGGCTCTTCCACTGAAGCTTTCTTT.

This clonotype has ten or more counts. The gene calls are TRBV29-1 and TRBJ1-2; TRBD1 might be the D (5 bases). The ends were cut back, 4 bases at V and 0 bases at J, with 15 bases in the middle. Germline assignment: CDR1 SQVTM and CDR2 ANQGSEA. The CDR3 sequence is 15 residues long. The CDR3 DNA follows: TGCAGCGTTGTGGGACTGACGTTAGCTAACTATGGCTACACCTTC. Protein product: CSVVGLTLANYGYTF.

The CDR3 sequence: CSARDRRPGLARETQYF. CDR3 DNA sequence: TGCAGTGCTAGAGACCGAAGGCCGGGACTAGCTAGGGAGACCCAGTACTTC. The rearrangement uses TRBV20-1 and TRBJ2-5; 9 positions match TRBD2. The CDR3 is 17 amino acids. Trimming took 0 bases from V and 5 from J; bases not matched to a gene: 13. In germline, CDR1 is DFQATT, CDR2 SNEGSKA (reference sequence).

The V gene is TRBV14, the J gene TRBJ2-6; a possible D gene is TRBD1 (5 bases). The germline V gene encodes CDR1 SGHDN and CDR2 FVKESK. The CDR3 has 19 residues. V lost 0 bases, J lost 2 bases, and 17 bases lay in between. The DNA for the CDR3 is TGTGCCAGCAGCCAAGATTGGGGTCAGGGTAGTACTGGGGCCAACGTCCTGACTTTC. Amino acid sequence: CASSQDWGQGSTGANVLTF.

This clonotype has more than one count but fewer than ten. The genes are TRBV3-1 and TRBJ2-2, with TRBD1 matching 9 bases. The CDR3 length is 16 residues. Germline V gene sequence: CDR1 LGHDT, CDR2 YNNKEL (reference sequence). Losses at the gene ends were 5 bases for V and 6 bases for J; bases not matched to a gene: 10. The CDR3 is CASSLNGQGTPGELFF. In nucleotides, the CDR3 is TGTGCCAGCAGCTTAAATGGACAGGGGACCCCCGGGGAGCTGTTTTTT.

The chain employs TRBV6-6 and TRBJ2-7; TRBD1 matches 7 bases. The V and J ends lost 8 bases and 1 base, in that order; junction bases with no gene match: 5. This CDR3 is built from 13 residues. Germline V gene sequence: CDR1 MNHNY, CDR2 SVGAGI (reference sequence). Here the CDR3 reads CASEGQVSYEQYF. The CDR3 nucleotides read TGTGCCAGCGAAGGACAGGTTTCCTACGAGCAGTACTTC.

This clonotype was detected a few times. The gene calls are TRBV14 and TRBJ2-3, with D possibly being TRBD1 (5 bases). The CDR3 has 16 amino acids. Germline assignment: CDR1 SGHDN and CDR2 FVKESK. Trimming cost V 3 bases and J 2 bases, with 15 bases left between them. This CDR3 reads CASSQRGRADTDTQYF. In DNA form, the CDR3 reads TGTGCCAGCAGCCAGAGAGGCAGGGCAGACACAGATACGCAGTATTTT.

The chain recombines TRBV12-3 or TRBV12-4 with TRBJ2-1; D unresolved. V lost 6 bases to trimming and J lost 6 bases, with 6 bases between them. There are 11 residues in the CDR3. The DNA of the CDR3 is TGTGCCAGCAGCACAATCAATGAGCAGTTCTTC. Its translation is CASSTINEQFF.

The J gene is TRBJ1-2, the V gene TRBV7-2; TRBD1 matches 9 bases. V lost 5 bases and J lost 2; bases outside the gene matches: 9. The CDR3 contains 16 residues. From germline, CDR1 is SGHTA and CDR2 FQGNSA. Here the CDR3 reads CASSPANTGGNYGYTF. As DNA, the CDR3 is TGTGCCAGCAGCCCGGCGAACACAGGGGGCAACTATGGCTACACCTTC.

This sequence joins TRBV2 and TRBJ1-4; no definite D call. This CDR3 has 13 amino acids. The germline V gene encodes CDR1 SNHLY and CDR2 FYNNEI. CDR3 nucleotides: TGTGCTGGGTTCCGAGGGTGTAATGAAAAACTGTTTTTT. Residues: CAGFRGCNEKLFF. Combining the CDR3 with reference TRBV2 and TRBJ1-4 gives the whole variable domain EPEVTQTPSHQVTQMGQEVILRCVPISNHLYFYWYRQILGQKVEFLVSFYNNEISEKSEIFDDQFSVERPDGSNFTLKIRSTKLEDSAMYFCAGFRGCNEKLFFGSGTQLSVL.

Many counts were recorded for this clonotype. The chain has TRBV19 and TRBJ1-1, with 8 positions matching TRBD1. The CDR3 covers 13 residues. Per germline, CDR1 LNHDA and CDR2 SQIVND (reference sequence). V trimming: 2 bases; J trimming: 7 bases; junction bases outside the gene matches: 3. The CDR3 DNA reads as TGTGCCAGTAGTATACAGGGGGCAGGTGAAGCTTTCTTT. Amino acids: CASSIQGAGEAFF.

This chain uses TRBV12-3 or TRBV12-4 with TRBJ2-1, with 9 bases identical to TRBD2. V was clipped by 3 bases and J by 7 bases; unmatched bases: 13. There are 17 residues in the CDR3. The CDR3 DNA reads as TGTGCCAGCAGTTTTTCTGTAGCGGGAGCGGATGGGAATGAGCAGTTCTTC. Protein product: CASSFSVAGADGNEQFF.

This clonotype appeared a few times. In DNA form, the CDR3 reads TGTGCCAGCAGCCAAGAAGGCAATGAGCAGTTCTTC. Its protein is CASSQEGNEQFF. The V call is TRBV3-1, the J call TRBJ2-1; D unresolved. V was cut by 0 bases and J by 6 bases, with 3 bases left in between. The V gene's germline CDR1 is LGHDT and CDR2 YNNKEL (reference sequence). CDR3 length equals 12 residues.

The chain joins TRBV20-1 to TRBJ2-6, with a tentative D call TRBD1 (5 bases). There are 16 residues in the CDR3. Per germline, CDR1 DFQATT and CDR2 SNEGSKA (reference sequence). V lost 1 base, J lost 0 bases, and 10 bases lay in between. Here the CDR3 reads CSARVAGPSGANVLTF. Written as DNA, the CDR3 is TGCAGTGCTAGAGTCGCAGGGCCCTCTGGGGCCAACGTCCTGACTTTC.

In this sample, this clonotype turned up a few times. The rearrangement uses TRBV20-1 and TRBJ1-5; D uncertain. With 6 bases removed from V and 4 bases from J, the gap between germline ends came to 10 bases. The CDR3 consists of 12 residues. Germline loops: CDR1 DFQATT, CDR2 SNEGSKA (reference sequence). For the CDR3, the DNA is TGCAGTGCGAAAATCGGGAATCAGCCCCAGCATTTT. Amino acids: CSAKIGNQPQHF.

The V call is TRBV29-1, the J call TRBJ2-7; either TRBD1 or TRBD2 may fit D (5 bases each). The CDR3 length is 12 residues. CDR1 is SQVTM, CDR2 ANQGSEA, per germline. V gave up 4 bases and J gave up 2 bases, with 9 bases separating them. The CDR3 region is CSVGDPTYEQYF. The CDR3 nucleotides are TGCAGCGTTGGGGACCCAACCTACGAGCAGTACTTC.

This clonotype was seen only a few times. The chain joins TRBV20-1 to TRBJ1-2, with 8 bases lining up with TRBD1. CDR3 length: 12 amino acids. Trimming removed 2 bases from V and 6 bases from J; junction bases left unmatched: 2. CDR1 and CDR2 from the germline V gene are DFQATT and SNEGSKA (reference sequence). The CDR3: CSARSGGDGYTF. CDR3 nucleotide sequence: TGCAGTGCTAGATCAGGGGGCGATGGCTACACCTTC.

The J gene is TRBJ1-2, the V gene TRBV2; 9 nucleotides align to TRBD1. CDR1 is SNHLY, CDR2 FYNNEI, per germline. The ends lost 6 bases at V and 5 bases at J; junction bases unmatched: 7. The CDR3 consists of 14 residues. The CDR3 DNA reads TGTGCCAGCAGCCGGGACAGGGCTTTTTATGGCTACACCTTC. It is translated as CASSRDRAFYGYTF.

This chain links TRBV12-3 or TRBV12-4 with TRBJ2-1, with 7 bases lining up with TRBD2. Trimming took 7 bases from V and 8 from J; bases not matched to a gene: 2. The CDR3 totals 11 residues. The CDR3 loop reads CASTRGDEQFF. The CDR3 DNA reads as TGTGCCAGCACCCGGGGGGATGAGCAGTTCTTC.

V usage is TRBV5-1 and J usage is TRBJ1-1, with D tentatively TRBD1 (6 bases). This CDR3 has 15 amino acids. CDR1 SGHRS and CDR2 YFSETQ come from the germline V gene. Trimming took 0 bases from V and 4 from J, leaving 13 bases between them. The CDR3 spells CASSLVSGAVTEAFF. The CDR3 nucleotides read TGCGCCAGCAGCTTGGTGTCGGGGGCTGTCACTGAAGCTTTCTTT.

This clonotype was observed at least ten times. V gene TRBV10-3 combines with J gene TRBJ2-5, with D hard to call. Germline-derived CDR1 and CDR2 are ENHRY and SYGVKD. The CDR3 is 14 amino acids. V was shortened by 4 bases and J by 5 bases, with 14 bases between the two germline ends. For the CDR3, the DNA is TGTGCCATCAGTGCGACCTTGAGGAAGGAGACCCAGTACTTC. Protein: CAISATLRKETQYF.

This clonotype showed up many times. The chain carries TRBV5-1 and TRBJ2-2; perhaps TRBD2 as D (6 bases). V lost 0 bases, J lost 3 bases, and 18 bases lay in between. The CDR3 sequence is 18 residues long. Germline V gene data show CDR1 as SGHRS and CDR2 as YFSETQ. CDR3 nucleotides: TGCGCCAGCAGCTTGGCCATTTCTCGGCGGGGCTACACCGGGGAGCTGTTTTTT. Amino acids: CASSLAISRRGYTGELFF.

This chain uses TRBV30 with TRBJ2-5; 13 bases map to TRBD2. Trimming cost V 1 base and J 4 bases; bases outside gene matches: 0. Germline V CDR1 and CDR2: GTSNPN, SVGIG (reference sequence). This CDR3 comprises 14 residues. CDR3 protein: CAWSGTSGGETQYF. The CDR3 DNA is TGTGCCTGGAGTGGGACTAGCGGGGGAGAGACCCAGTACTTC.

V is TRBV2 and J is TRBJ2-1; 8 bases line up with TRBD2. The length of the CDR3 is 12 residues. Germline loops: CDR1 SNHLY, CDR2 FYNNEI. The V gene end was trimmed by 8 bases and the J gene end by 12 bases; junction bases not matched to a gene: 9. The CDR3: CASRAGGTGQFF. Written as DNA, the CDR3 is TGTGCCAGCCGGGCGGGGGGTACGGGGCAGTTCTTC.

There are a few counts of this clonotype. The rearrangement links TRBV12-3 or TRBV12-4 to TRBJ1-4; D is ambiguous. V lost 6 bases to trimming and J lost 3 bases, with 11 bases between them. There are 14 residues in the CDR3. DNA for the CDR3: TGTGCCAGCAGACCGAGGGCGCCTAATGAAAAACTGTTTTTT. This translates into CASRPRAPNEKLFF.

This clonotype has at least ten counts. The chain has TRBV5-1 and TRBJ1-6, with a possible D match to TRBD1 (6 bases). The V end lost 0 bases, the J end lost 8 bases, and 6 bases lay between the germline ends. This CDR3 spans 13 amino acids. CDR1 and CDR2 (germline): SGHRS, YFSETQ. The DNA for the CDR3 is TGCGCCAGCAGCTTGGGGACAGATTCACCCCTCCACTTT. It yields the protein CASSLGTDSPLHF.

Ten or more counts support this clonotype. The genes are TRBV28 and TRBJ2-5, with D possibly being TRBD2 (5 bases). Trimming cost V 6 bases and J 5 bases, with 19 bases left between them. There are 15 residues in the CDR3. Germline V gene lookup returns CDR1 MDHEN and CDR2 SYDVKM. The CDR3 DNA reads TGTGCCAGCAGCACCCACGGGGTTGGGGAGGAGACCCAGTACTTC. Its translation is CASSTHGVGEETQYF.

This clonotype was detected only a few times. The rearrangement uses TRBV15 and TRBJ2-5, with 12 bases identical to TRBD1. V lost 4 bases and J lost 5; bases outside the gene matches: 5. The CDR3 spans 15 residues. Germline CDR1 reads LNHNV; CDR2 reads YYDKDF (reference sequence). This CDR3 is CATSTGTGGTETQYF. The DNA for the CDR3 is TGTGCCACCAGCACCGGGACAGGGGGCACGGAGACCCAGTACTTC.

The V gene is TRBV28, the J gene TRBJ1-5, with D possibly being TRBD1 (5 bases). V was trimmed by 7 bases and J by 6 bases, leaving 13 bases between them. CDR3 size: 13 residues. CDR1 and CDR2 from the germline V gene are MDHEN and SYDVKM. In DNA form, the CDR3 reads TGTGCCAGCACCGTATTGGGGGTTCAGCCCCAGCATTTT. Translating it yields CASTVLGVQPQHF.

This clonotype appeared many times. This rearrangement joins TRBV3-1 to TRBJ2-4, with D unclear. The CDR3 is made up of 14 amino acids. Germline V lookup: CDR1 LGHDT, CDR2 YNNKEL (reference sequence). V was cut by 3 bases and J by 9 bases, with 15 bases left in between. The CDR3 region has the DNA TGTGCCAGCAGCCAGACGGTGTCGATAGGCATTCAGTACTTC. Translated: CASSQTVSIGIQYF.

The chain employs TRBV2 and TRBJ1-1, with D perhaps matching TRBD1 (6 bases). This CDR3 contains 14 residues. Trimming pared 3 bases from V and 5 bases from J, leaving 13 bases between. Germline CDR1 is SNHLY and CDR2 is FYNNEI. The CDR3 DNA is TGTGCCAGCAGTGATAGCAGGGGTAGTACTGAAGCTTTCTTT. Translated: CASSDSRGSTEAFF.

The chain has TRBV5-4 and TRBJ2-1, with D tentatively TRBD2 (6 bases). Trimming pared 4 bases from V and 0 bases from J, leaving 17 bases between. Looked up from germline, CDR1 is SGHNT and CDR2 is YYREEE (reference sequence). The CDR3 is made up of 17 amino acids. The CDR3 DNA is TGTGCCAGCAGCCCCCACCCAGCGGGCAGCTCCTACAATGAGCAGTTCTTC. Encoded protein: CASSPHPAGSSYNEQFF. Full variable domain (remainder filled in from reference TRBV5-4 and TRBJ2-1): ETGVTQSPTHLIKTRGQQVTLRCSSQSGHNTVSWYQQALGQGPQFIFQYYREEENGRGNFPPRFSGLQFPNYSSELNVNALELDDSALYLCASSPHPAGSSYNEQFFGPGTRLTVL.